The 19 T cell receptor beta chains given below trace back to one sample, sequenced in a study of T cell changes during pregnancy in multiple sclerosis. The repertoire was sequenced with immunoSEQ multiplex PCR; TCRdb's copy has only in-frame clones and lacks some. The data show around 56,000 clones, roughly nine tenths seen once. The material was CD4+ T cells from peripheral blood mononuclear cells, obtained in the first trimester of pregnancy. The receptor set was obtained from a female donor with multiple sclerosis, enrolled in a pregnancy study.

The chain couples TRBV9 to TRBJ1-6, with D perhaps matching TRBD1 (5 bases). With 3 bases removed from V and 7 bases from J, the gap between germline ends came to 11 bases. This CDR3 contains 14 residues. CDR1 and CDR2 from the germline V gene are SGDLS and YYNGEE. The CDR3 protein is CASSGGLSNSPLHF. The DNA for the CDR3 is TGTGCCAGCAGCGGGGGACTGTCAAATTCACCCCTCCACTTT.

This chain uses TRBV2 with TRBJ2-5; no reliable D call. The V and J ends lost 6 bases and 2 bases respectively, with 10 bases between them. This CDR3 spans 13 amino acids. Per the germline V gene, CDR1 is SNHLY and CDR2 is FYNNEI. CDR3 sequence reads: CASSIHPQETQYF. The DNA of the CDR3 is TGTGCCAGCAGCATACACCCTCAAGAGACCCAGTACTTC.

The chain is built from TRBV7-9 and TRBJ2-7, with a possible D match to TRBD1 (6 bases). The V gene lost 5 bases and the J gene lost 2 bases, with 16 bases spanning the gap. The CDR3 is made up of 15 amino acids. Germline V lookup: CDR1 SEHNR, CDR2 FQNEAQ (reference sequence). CDR3 amino acids: CASSAPGTQTYEQYF. Written as DNA, the CDR3 is TGTGCCAGCAGCGCACCGGGGACACAGACCTACGAGCAGTACTTC.

The chain uses TRBV7-2 and TRBJ1-5, with 10 bases fitting TRBD1. The CDR3 loop spans 15 amino acids. In germline, CDR1 is SGHTA, CDR2 FQGNSA. J gave up 6 bases and V 1 base, and 3 bases lay outside the gene matches. CDR3 sequence reads: CASSLGTGGAQPQHF. In nucleotides, the CDR3 is TGTGCCAGCAGCTTAGGGACAGGGGGAGCTCAGCCCCAGCATTTT.

The CDR3 DNA follows: TGTGCCAGCTCACCTCTTGGGGCCACAGATACGCAGTATTTT. Its protein product is CASSPLGATDTQYF. The chain uses TRBV18 and TRBJ2-3, with TRBD1 as a possible D gene (5 bases). The V and J ends lost 3 bases and 2 bases respectively, with 9 bases between them. Germline V CDR1 and CDR2: KGHSH, LQKENI. The CDR3 totals 14 residues.

The rearrangement uses TRBV11-3 and TRBJ2-3, with 8 bases aligning to TRBD1. Germline V CDR1 and CDR2: SGHNT, YENEEA. V lost 5 bases to trimming and J lost 0 bases; unmatched junction nucleotides: 4. CDR3 length equals 15 residues. For the CDR3, the DNA is TGTGCCAGCAGCCCACGACAGGGGAGCACAGATACGCAGTATTTT. Its translation is CASSPRQGSTDTQYF.

This chain uses TRBV5-1 with TRBJ2-3, with 7 bases that match TRBD2. The V gene's germline CDR1 is SGHRS and CDR2 YFSETQ. This CDR3 spans 15 amino acids. J was trimmed by 2 bases and V by 4 bases; bases with no gene match: 7. The CDR3 loop reads CASSANRDYTDTQYF. The CDR3 DNA sequence: TGCGCCAGCAGCGCTAATCGGGACTACACAGATACGCAGTATTTT.

J is TRBJ2-7 and V is TRBV5-1; 7 bases fit TRBD1. V trimming: 4 bases; J trimming: 2 bases; junction bases outside the gene matches: 3. This CDR3 has 13 amino acids. Germline CDR1 and CDR2: SGHRS and YFSETQ. CDR3 residues: CASSPGGTYEQYF. The CDR3 DNA follows: TGCGCCAGCAGCCCAGGGGGAACCTACGAGCAGTACTTC.

The rearrangement uses TRBV5-5 and TRBJ1-3; no definite D call. Trimming pared 6 bases from V and 0 bases from J, leaving 10 bases between. Per the germline V gene, CDR1 is SGHKS and CDR2 is YYEKEE (reference sequence). The CDR3 loop spans 14 amino acids. CDR3 protein: CASTSGVSGNTIYF. CDR3 nucleotides: TGTGCCAGCACCTCGGGAGTCTCTGGAAACACCATATATTTT.

The rearrangement links TRBV30 to TRBJ1-3; 7 bases fit TRBD1. The CDR3 length is 14 residues. The V and J ends lost 7 bases and 0 bases, in that order; junction bases with no gene match: 6. Germline values: CDR1 GTSNPN, CDR2 SVGIG (reference sequence). As DNA, the CDR3 is TGTGCCTCGAAGACAGGGCGCTCTGGAAACACCATATATTTT. It specifies CASKTGRSGNTIYF.

This chain uses TRBV5-4 with TRBJ1-1; 7 nucleotides align to TRBD1. The CDR3 has 14 residues. The junction had 5 bases not matched to a gene; V was cut back by 0 bases and J by 6 bases. The V gene's germline CDR1 is SGHNT and CDR2 YYREEE (reference sequence). The CDR3 coding sequence is TGTGCCAGCAGCTTGGACTCAGGGGGAGCTGAAGCTTTCTTT. It codes for CASSLDSGGAEAFF.

Only one count was recorded for this clone. The genes are TRBV6-1 and TRBJ2-1; D ambiguous. Trimming left V 11 bases short and J 0 bases short, with 8 bases between. CDR1 and CDR2 (germline): MNHNS, SASEGT. The CDR3 extends over 12 amino acids. CDR3: CAASTSYNEQFF. The CDR3 DNA reads TGTGCCGCGAGTACCTCCTACAATGAGCAGTTCTTC.

The rearrangement links TRBV12-2 to TRBJ2-2; the table's D call TRBD1 went unverified against the DNA. TRBV12-2 is designated a pseudogene. This CDR3 has 15 residues. CDR3 sequence (DNA): TGTGCAAGTCGCTTAGTAGACAGGGCCAAGGGGGAGCTGTTTTTT. Translation: CASRLVDRAKGELFF.

The rearrangement links TRBV13 to TRBJ1-2; weak D call: TRBD1 (6 bases). The V gene's germline CDR1 is PRHDT and CDR2 FYEKMQ (reference sequence). There are 15 residues in the CDR3. Trimming stripped 0 bases from V and 5 bases from J, with 13 bases between. The CDR3: CASSLGGQFRYGYTF. CDR3 nucleotides: TGTGCCAGCAGCTTAGGTGGACAGTTCCGGTATGGCTACACCTTC.

The chain employs TRBV5-6 and TRBJ1-5, with D maybe TRBD1 (6 bases). Germline V gene lookup returns CDR1 SGHDT and CDR2 YYEEEE. Between the trimmed V and J ends, which lost 0 bases and 5 bases, there was a span of 12 bases. The CDR3 runs 15 residues. CDR3 nucleotides: TGTGCCAGCAGCTTGGGGGCAGGGGTTCATCAGCCCCAGCATTTT. Encoded protein: CASSLGAGVHQPQHF. Looking up the rest from reference TRBV5-6 and TRBJ1-5 gives the full variable domain: DAGVTQSPTHLIKTRGQQVTLRCSPKSGHDTVSWYQQALGQGPQFIFQYYEEEERQRGNFPDRFSGHQFPNYSSELNVNALLLGDSALYLCASSLGAGVHQPQHFGDGTRLSIL.

This clone showed up just once. This rearrangement joins TRBV5-5 to TRBJ1-2, with a weak D call TRBD1 (6 bases). From germline, CDR1 is SGHKS and CDR2 YYEKEE (reference sequence). The V and J ends lost 4 bases and 4 bases respectively, with 17 bases between them. The CDR3 totals 15 residues. The DNA for the CDR3 is TGTGCCAGCAGCGACTCCATAGACAGGAGCTATGGCTACACCTTC. Translated, it gives CASSDSIDRSYGYTF.

The chain uses TRBV7-8 and TRBJ1-5, with D maybe TRBD1 (5 bases). Between the trimmed V and J ends, which lost 5 bases and 2 bases, there was a span of 7 bases. The CDR3 covers 13 residues. CDR1 and CDR2 from the germline V gene are SGHVS and FQNEAQ. CDR3 amino acids: CASSPGGNQPQHF. The CDR3 DNA reads TGTGCCAGCAGCCCGGGGGGCAATCAGCCCCAGCATTTT.

The gene calls are TRBV6-6 and TRBJ2-2; D is unclear. V lost 6 bases, J lost 3 bases, and 11 bases lay in between. The CDR3 length is 14 residues. Germline values: CDR1 MNHNY, CDR2 SVGAGI (reference sequence). The CDR3 here is CASRSFRDTGELFF. The CDR3 nucleotides read TGTGCCAGCAGATCATTCCGGGACACCGGGGAGCTGTTTTTT.

Here the CDR3 reads CASSRIQRLAGNTDTQYF. The CDR3 nucleotides read TGTGCCAGCAGCCGTATCCAACGACTAGCGGGGAACACAGATACGCAGTATTTT. V gene TRBV5-4 combines with J gene TRBJ2-3; 11 nucleotides align to TRBD2. J lost 2 bases, V lost 4 bases, and 12 bases had no gene match. Germline CDR1 SGHNT, CDR2 YYREEE (reference sequence). The length of the CDR3 is 18 residues. Together with reference TRBV5-4 and TRBJ2-3, the CDR3 gives the full variable domain: ETGVTQSPTHLIKTRGQQVTLRCSSQSGHNTVSWYQQALGQGPQFIFQYYREEENGRGNFPPRFSGLQFPNYSSELNVNALELDDSALYLCASSRIQRLAGNTDTQYFGPGTRLTVL.